These 15 T cell receptor beta chains were sequenced from one sample in a study of beta chain bispecific antibodies for T cell cancers. MiXCR, run by TCRdb on the 5' RACE reads, gives a single entry per CDR3 protein. Of some 20,000 distinct CDR3 sequences listed, just over 2% are singletons. No cognate antigen is known for these TCRs. Either OKT3 anti-CD3 antibody or CD3/CD28 beads expanded T cells from blood mononuclear cells over roughly 3 days. Notes on the study in general: After anti-TRBV12 rather than anti-CD19 exposure, TRBV12-3 made up roughly 99% less of total TRBV signal. The leukemia cells, rather than normal T cells, gave most of the targeted TRBV signal.

The sample was healthy donor T cells cultured with leukemia cells, taken from a culture containing a bispecific antibody targeting TCR Vbeta12. These receptors were taken from a human donor in good health. Some clones in this sample may be carry-over from other donors' samples.

At least ten counts were recorded for this clonotype. The V and J genes are TRBV20-1 and TRBJ2-2, with D perhaps matching TRBD1 or TRBD2 (6 bases each). The length of the CDR3 is 18 residues. Germline loops: CDR1 DFQATT, CDR2 SNEGSKA (reference sequence). Trimming removed 4 bases from V and 5 bases from J, with 26 bases in between. CDR3 in DNA: TGCAGTGCTACGCCCAAAGGAGGGGGAAGGATTCGGACCGGGGAGCTGTTTTTT. It yields the protein CSATPKGGGRIRTGELFF.

This clonotype was seen ten or more times. The chain is built from TRBV3-1 and TRBJ1-4, with 7 positions matching TRBD1. The length of the CDR3 is 23 residues. Germline V gene sequence: CDR1 LGHDT, CDR2 YNNKEL (reference sequence). Unmatched junction bases numbered 29, after V lost 0 bases and J lost 7 bases. CDR3 in amino acids: CASSQDLVGTVSNFGRLSEKLFF. The CDR3 DNA reads TGTGCCAGCAGCCAAGATCTCGTCGGGACAGTCAGCAACTTCGGTCGTTTAAGTGAAAAACTGTTTTTT.

This clonotype was counted ten times or more. The chain uses TRBV5-4 and TRBJ1-6; no definite D call. There are 16 residues in the CDR3. Trimming stripped 4 bases from V and 8 bases from J, with 19 bases between. Germline V gene data show CDR1 as SGHNT and CDR2 as YYREEE (reference sequence). The CDR3: CASSGPSGSSDSPLHF. DNA for the CDR3: TGTGCCAGCAGCGGTCCCTCAGGTAGTTCCGATTCACCCCTCCACTTT.

This clonotype showed up many times. This rearrangement joins TRBV27 to TRBJ2-7, with no clear D. The CDR3 is 13 amino acids. Trimming left V 5 bases short and J 3 bases short, with 11 bases between. CDR1 is MNHEY and CDR2 is SMNVEV in the germline V gene (reference sequence). The CDR3: CASSPGSVYEQYF. CDR3 sequence (DNA): TGTGCCAGCAGTCCTGGGTCGGTCTACGAGCAGTACTTC.

This clonotype was counted many times. The chain carries TRBV7-9 and TRBJ2-5, with D tentatively TRBD2 (5 bases). The CDR3 spans 15 residues. The germline CDR1 and CDR2 sequences are SEHNR and FQNEAQ (reference sequence). Trimming removed 5 bases from V and 1 base from J, with 14 bases in between. The CDR3 coding sequence is TGTGCCAGCAGCCCCCCCGGGGAATCCCAAGAGACCCAGTACTTC. This codes for CASSPPGESQETQYF. Complete variable domain (other parts from reference TRBV7-9 and TRBJ2-5): DTGVSQNPRHKITKRGQNVTFRCDPISEHNRLYWYRQTLGQGPEFLTYFQNEAQLEKSRLLSDRFSAERPKGSFSTLEIQRTEQGDSAMYLCASSPPGESQETQYFGPGTRLLVL.

This clonotype was recorded many times. V and J are TRBV2 and TRBJ2-7; TRBD2 matches at 14 bases. The germline gives CDR1 SNHLY, CDR2 FYNNEI. CDR3 length: 16 amino acids. Unmatched junction bases numbered 12, after V lost 8 bases and J lost 6 bases. The CDR3 nucleotides are TGTGCCAGCGGGGGGGGTTTGGGACTAGCGGGGGTCGAGCAGTACTTC. Amino acid sequence: CASGGGLGLAGVEQYF.

This clonotype was counted many times. The chain recombines TRBV7-9 with TRBJ2-7; 7 bases align to TRBD1. Germline V CDR1 and CDR2: SEHNR, FQNEAQ (reference sequence). Unmatched junction bases numbered 4, after V lost 5 bases and J lost 3 bases. The CDR3 is made up of 13 amino acids. The CDR3 loop reads CASSGDRVYEQYF. Here the CDR3 DNA reads TGTGCCAGCAGCGGCGACAGGGTCTACGAGCAGTACTTC.

This clonotype was detected ten times or more. The chain carries TRBV5-1 and TRBJ1-6; weak D call: TRBD1 (5 bases). Germline CDR1 reads SGHRS; CDR2 reads YFSETQ. Trimming cost V 0 bases and J 3 bases, with 10 bases left between them. The CDR3 sequence is 16 residues long. DNA of the CDR3: TGCGCCAGCAGCTTGGTTGGGACTGACTATAATTCACCCCTCCACTTT. Its protein is CASSLVGTDYNSPLHF.

This clonotype qualifies as medium-sized (0.01 to 0.1%). The J gene is TRBJ1-5, the V gene TRBV19; 12 positions agree with TRBD1. This CDR3 has 16 residues. The V gene end was trimmed by 6 bases and the J gene end by 5 bases; junction bases not matched to a gene: 8. The V gene's germline CDR1 is LNHDA and CDR2 SQIVND (reference sequence). CDR3: CASSSAGTGGDQPQHF. CDR3 sequence (DNA): TGTGCCAGTAGCTCCGCCGGGACAGGGGGCGATCAGCCCCAGCATTTT.

This clonotype has ten or more counts. The rearrangement joins TRBV20-1 to TRBJ2-7, with TRBD1 identical over 8 bases. This CDR3 has 13 amino acids. The V segment lost 3 bases and the J segment 2 bases; nucleotides outside the gene matches: 3. Germline lookup yields CDR1 DFQATT and CDR2 SNEGSKA (reference sequence). This CDR3 reads CSASGQGAYEQYF. In DNA, the CDR3 is TGCAGTGCTAGTGGACAGGGAGCCTACGAGCAGTACTTC.

V and J are TRBV2 and TRBJ2-3; the D gene is possibly TRBD1 (6 bases). The ends were cut back, 6 bases at V and 2 bases at J, with 12 bases in the middle. This CDR3 region has 14 residues. Germline CDR1 reads SNHLY; CDR2 reads FYNNEI. The CDR3 here is CASSKQGYTDTQYF. Here the CDR3 DNA reads TGTGCCAGCAGCAAACAGGGATACACAGATACGCAGTATTTT.

Judged by abundance, this clonotype is medium-sized. The V call is TRBV20-1, the J call TRBJ2-7, with 7 bases lining up with TRBD2. After removal of 3 bases from V and 1 base from J, the junction contained 3 bases not matched to a gene. Germline CDR1 is DFQATT and CDR2 is SNEGSKA (reference sequence). The CDR3 is 13 amino acids. The CDR3 DNA is TGCAGTGCTAGCGGGGGGAATTCCTACGAGCAGTACTTC. This codes for CSASGGNSYEQYF.

This clonotype showed up many times. The rearrangement uses TRBV27 and TRBJ2-7; D is possibly TRBD1 (6 bases). This CDR3 has 13 residues. Trimming took 4 bases from V and 7 from J, leaving 14 bases between them. The germline gives CDR1 MNHEY, CDR2 SMNVEV (reference sequence). The CDR3 sequence: CASSSTSQGEQYF. Here the CDR3 DNA reads TGTGCCAGCAGTTCCACCTCCCAGGGGGAGCAGTACTTC.

This clonotype was detected ten times or more. V usage is TRBV20-1 and J usage is TRBJ1-2; D not certain. Germline V gives CDR1 DFQATT, CDR2 SNEGSKA (reference sequence). Trimming pared 5 bases from V and 8 bases from J, leaving 15 bases between. This CDR3 is built from 12 residues. Written as DNA, the CDR3 is TGCAGTGCTTCCTCCGGGCCTAGGGGCTACACCTTC. Translation: CSASSGPRGYTF.

This clonotype was counted many times. This rearrangement joins TRBV27 to TRBJ1-1, with TRBD1 as a possible D gene (5 bases). Trimming took off 6 bases at V and 0 bases at J, with 17 bases between the two ends. The CDR3 has 16 residues. CDR1 is MNHEY, CDR2 SMNVEV, per germline (reference sequence). CDR3 amino acids: CASRLAGLALNTEAFF. The CDR3 nucleotides read TGTGCCAGCAGGCTCGCGGGGCTTGCCTTGAACACTGAAGCTTTCTTT.